This T cell receptor beta chain was recorded in a study of blood T cells in healthy people across ages. This clonotype occurred many times. The use of a sample-barcoded 5' primer and a J-beta primer mix characterized a second PCR of about 6 to 11 cycles. TCRdb redid the calling of the 5' RACE reads with MiXCR, one entry per CDR3 protein. Of approximately 810,000 distinct CDR3 sequences in the sample, about 30% were seen once. Germline trimming cut 4 bases from V and 5 bases from J; bases unmatched to any gene: 6. Germline V gene data show CDR1 as SGHRS and CDR2 as YFSETQ. The CDR3 is 14 residues long.

What was sequenced was blood. V and J are TRBV5-1 and TRBJ2-1; TRBD1 matches 7 bases. The TCR was taken from a woman aged 80 or older in good health. In DNA form, the CDR3 reads TGCGCCAGCAGCACGGGACAGCCTCACAATGAGCAGTTCTTC. Protein sequence: CASSTGQPHNEQFF.